The entry below describes one T cell receptor beta chain. These data are taken from a study of shared clonotypes between healthy human individuals. Participating donors were healthy, HIV-negative adults free of recent acute infections or vaccinations. The CDR3 sequence is 15 residues long. The V gene end was trimmed by 3 bases and the J gene end by 6 bases; junction bases not matched to a gene: 8. Germline-derived CDR1 and CDR2 are SGHDN and FVKESK. The method was immunoSEQ multiplex PCR; TCRdb's version includes in-frame clones alone and lacks a portion of them. The repertoire holds 2.3 million or so clones, with 80% to 95% as singletons.

Sequences were obtained from naive CD4+ T cells from PBMCs. Subset meaning: CD45RA+ positively selected. The chain uses TRBV14 and TRBJ2-1, with TRBD1 identical over 7 bases. The clonotype originates from a man between 18 and 29 years old in good health. Some clones in this sample may be carry-over from other donors' samples. The CDR3 nucleotides are TGTGCCAGCAGCCATAGACAGGGAAGGAGCAATGAGCAGTTCTTC. Amino acids: CASSHRQGRSNEQFF.